The 5 T cell receptor beta chains presented below share a single source sample, sequenced in a study of response to subunit inactivated influenza vaccine. TCRdb re-called the RT-PCR reads with MiXCR, one entry per CDR3 protein. Found here are some 570,000 distinct CDR3 sequences, approximately 10% of them singletons; the top ten hold 8% to 13%. The data also belong to a second study, concerning T cells expressing NK-cell markers. That source notes: UMI-tagged 5'RACE template switching yielded the TCR beta cDNA.

The source was PBMCs from blood, collected on the day of vaccination. These TCRs come from a man aged 45-65 years who received an inactivated influenza vaccine.

The table lists this clonotype with a few counts. The chain recombines TRBV10-3 with TRBJ2-6; D gene uncertain. Germline CDR1 and CDR2: ENHRY and SYGVKD. The CDR3 consists of 15 residues. V was clipped by 9 bases and J by 4 bases, with 16 bases between them. This CDR3 reads CAIQTFLRGANVLTF. CDR3 sequence (DNA): TGTGCCATTCAGACTTTCCTTCGAGGGGCCAACGTCCTGACTTTC.

CDR3 in DNA: TGTGCCAGCAGTAGGACTAGGTCGCTCCAAGAGACCCAGTACTTC. Amino acid sequence: CASSRTRSLQETQYF. V and J are TRBV27 and TRBJ2-5; 7 bases are a match to TRBD2. CDR1 MNHEY and CDR2 SMNVEV come from the germline V gene (reference sequence). The CDR3 has 15 residues. The junction had 7 bases not matched to a gene; V was cut back by 5 bases and J by 1 base.

V is TRBV5-1 and J is TRBJ1-1, with D maybe TRBD1 (5 bases). V gave up 2 bases and J gave up 4 bases, with 15 bases separating them. This CDR3 is 15 amino acids long. CDR1 is SGHRS, CDR2 YFSETQ, per germline. The CDR3 nucleotides read TGCGCCAGCAGCTTAACTCTCTCGGGGACCACTGAAGCTTTCTTT. Its protein is CASSLTLSGTTEAFF.

This clonotype was detected ten times or more. The genes are TRBV18 and TRBJ2-7, with 7 nucleotides matching TRBD1. V shed 3 bases, J shed 1 base, and the junction held 6 bases outside the gene matches. CDR3 length equals 15 residues. CDR1 and CDR2 (germline): KGHSH, LQKENI. Here the CDR3 DNA reads TGTGCCAGCTCACCGACAGGGACCCCTTCCTACGAGCAGTACTTC. This encodes CASSPTGTPSYEQYF.

V usage is TRBV5-1 and J usage is TRBJ2-5; D ambiguous. Looked up from germline, CDR1 is SGHRS and CDR2 is YFSETQ. The CDR3 sequence is 17 residues long. The V end was cut by 0 bases, the J end by 1 base, with 16 bases between. CDR3 DNA sequence: TGCGCCAGCAGCTTGGCTGGAGATGCGCGCCTCCAAGAGACCCAGTACTTC. This encodes CASSLAGDARLQETQYF. Complete variable domain (other parts from reference TRBV5-1 and TRBJ2-5): KAGVTQTPRYLIKTRGQQVTLSCSPISGHRSVSWYQQTPGQGLQFLFEYFSETQRNKGNFPGRFSGRQFSNSRSEMNVSTLELGDSALYLCASSLAGDARLQETQYFGPGTRLLVL.